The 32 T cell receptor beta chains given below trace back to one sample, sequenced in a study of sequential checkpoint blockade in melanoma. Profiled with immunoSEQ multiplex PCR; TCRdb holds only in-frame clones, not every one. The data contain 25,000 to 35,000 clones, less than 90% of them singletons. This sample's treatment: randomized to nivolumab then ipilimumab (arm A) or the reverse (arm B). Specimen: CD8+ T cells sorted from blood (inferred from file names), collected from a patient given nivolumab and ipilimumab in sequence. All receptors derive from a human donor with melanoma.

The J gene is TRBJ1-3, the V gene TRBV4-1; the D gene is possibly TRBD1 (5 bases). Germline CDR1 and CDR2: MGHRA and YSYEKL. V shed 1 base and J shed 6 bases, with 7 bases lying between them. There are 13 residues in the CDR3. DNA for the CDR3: TGCGCCAGCAGCCAAGGGGGCGAAAACACCATATATTTT. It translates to CASSQGGENTIYF.

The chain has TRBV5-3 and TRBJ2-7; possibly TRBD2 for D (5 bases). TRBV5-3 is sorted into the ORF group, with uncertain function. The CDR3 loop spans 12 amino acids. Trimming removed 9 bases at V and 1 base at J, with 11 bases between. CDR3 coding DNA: TGTGCCATGGGGAGACAATCCTACGAGCAGTACTTC. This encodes CAMGRQSYEQYF.

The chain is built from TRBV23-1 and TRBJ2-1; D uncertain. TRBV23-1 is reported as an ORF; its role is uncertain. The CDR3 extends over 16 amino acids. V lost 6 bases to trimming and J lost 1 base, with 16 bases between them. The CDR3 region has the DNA TGCGCCAGCAGCCTTAAACTCAAGAAATCCTACAATGAGCAGTTCTTC. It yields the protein CASSLKLKKSYNEQFF.

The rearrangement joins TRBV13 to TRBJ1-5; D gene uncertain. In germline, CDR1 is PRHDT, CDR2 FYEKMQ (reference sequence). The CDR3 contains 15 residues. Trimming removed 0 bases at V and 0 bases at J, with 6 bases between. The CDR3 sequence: CASSLGQNSNQPQHF. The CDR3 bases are TGTGCCAGCAGCTTAGGACAGAATAGCAATCAGCCCCAGCATTTT. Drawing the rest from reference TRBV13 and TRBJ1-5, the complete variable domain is AAGVIQSPRHLIKEKRETATLKCYPIPRHDTVYWYQQGPGQDPQFLISFYEKMQSDKGSIPDRFSAQQFSDYHSELNMSSLELGDSALYFCASSLGQNSNQPQHFGDGTRLSIL.

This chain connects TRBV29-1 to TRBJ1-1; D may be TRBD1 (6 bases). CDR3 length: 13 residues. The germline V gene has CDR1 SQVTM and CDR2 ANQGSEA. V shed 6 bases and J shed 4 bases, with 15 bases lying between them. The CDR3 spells CSVSGAIVTEAFF. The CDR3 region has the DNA TGCAGCGTCTCAGGGGCAATAGTCACTGAAGCTTTCTTT.

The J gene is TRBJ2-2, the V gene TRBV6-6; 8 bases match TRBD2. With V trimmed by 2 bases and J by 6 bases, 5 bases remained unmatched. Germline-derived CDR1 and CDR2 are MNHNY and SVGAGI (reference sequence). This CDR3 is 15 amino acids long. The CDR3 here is CASSYGPGGPGELFF. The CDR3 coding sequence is TGTGCCAGCAGTTACGGACCGGGGGGGCCCGGGGAGCTGTTTTTT.

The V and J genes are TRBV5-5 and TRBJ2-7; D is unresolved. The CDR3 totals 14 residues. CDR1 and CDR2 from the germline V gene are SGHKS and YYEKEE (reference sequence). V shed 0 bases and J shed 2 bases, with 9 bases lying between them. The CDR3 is CASSLVTDTYEQYF. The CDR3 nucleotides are TGTGCCAGCAGCTTGGTTACAGATACCTACGAGCAGTACTTC.

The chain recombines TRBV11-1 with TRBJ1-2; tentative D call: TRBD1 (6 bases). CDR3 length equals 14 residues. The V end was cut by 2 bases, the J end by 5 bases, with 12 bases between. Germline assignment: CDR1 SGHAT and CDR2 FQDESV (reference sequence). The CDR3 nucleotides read TGTGCCAGCAGCTTATCAGGGGAAGATTATGGCTACACCTTC. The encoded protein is CASSLSGEDYGYTF.

The CDR3 sequence: CASSSPLAGSSYNEQFF. The CDR3 nucleotides are TGTGCCAGCAGCTCTCCCTTAGCGGGAAGCTCCTACAATGAGCAGTTCTTC. The rearrangement uses TRBV9 and TRBJ2-1, with 8 bases aligning to TRBD2. V was clipped by 4 bases and J by 0 bases; unmatched bases: 9. There are 17 residues in the CDR3. Germline V CDR1 and CDR2: SGDLS, YYNGEE.

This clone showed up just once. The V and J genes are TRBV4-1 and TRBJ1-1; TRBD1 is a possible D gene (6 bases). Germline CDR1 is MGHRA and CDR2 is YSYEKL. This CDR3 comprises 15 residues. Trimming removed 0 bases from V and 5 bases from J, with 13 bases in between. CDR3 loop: CASSQEGGQKTEAFF. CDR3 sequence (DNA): TGCGCCAGCAGCCAAGAGGGGGGGCAGAAGACTGAAGCTTTCTTT.

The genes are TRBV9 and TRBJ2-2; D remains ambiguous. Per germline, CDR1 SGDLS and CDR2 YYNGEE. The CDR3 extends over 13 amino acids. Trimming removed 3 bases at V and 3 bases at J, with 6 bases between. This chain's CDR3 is CASSDSYTGELFF. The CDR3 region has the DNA TGTGCCAGCAGCGACAGTTACACCGGGGAGCTGTTTTTT.

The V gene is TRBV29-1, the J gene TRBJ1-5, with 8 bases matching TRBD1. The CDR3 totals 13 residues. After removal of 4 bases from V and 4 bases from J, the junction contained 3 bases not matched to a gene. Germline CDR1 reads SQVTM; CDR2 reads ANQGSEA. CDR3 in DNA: TGCAGCGTTGCTGACAGGGGAAATCAGCCCCAGCATTTT. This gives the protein CSVADRGNQPQHF.

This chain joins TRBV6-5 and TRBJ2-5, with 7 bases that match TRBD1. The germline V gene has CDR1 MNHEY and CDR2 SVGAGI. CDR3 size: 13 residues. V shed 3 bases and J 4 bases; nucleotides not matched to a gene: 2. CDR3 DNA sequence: TGTGCCAGCAGTTATGGGACAGTAGAGACCCAGTACTTC. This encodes CASSYGTVETQYF.

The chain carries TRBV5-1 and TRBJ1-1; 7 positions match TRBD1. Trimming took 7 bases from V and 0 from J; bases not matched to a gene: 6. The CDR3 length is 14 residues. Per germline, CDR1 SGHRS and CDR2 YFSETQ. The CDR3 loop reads CASGLTGVNTEAFF. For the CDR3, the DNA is TGCGCCAGCGGATTAACAGGGGTGAACACTGAAGCTTTCTTT.

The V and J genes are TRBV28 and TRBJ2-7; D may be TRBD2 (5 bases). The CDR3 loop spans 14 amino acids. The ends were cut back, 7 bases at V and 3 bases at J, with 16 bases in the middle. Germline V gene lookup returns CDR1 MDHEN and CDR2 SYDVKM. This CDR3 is CASNSPGESYEQYF. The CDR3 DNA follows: TGTGCCAGCAACTCTCCCGGGGAAAGCTACGAGCAGTACTTC.

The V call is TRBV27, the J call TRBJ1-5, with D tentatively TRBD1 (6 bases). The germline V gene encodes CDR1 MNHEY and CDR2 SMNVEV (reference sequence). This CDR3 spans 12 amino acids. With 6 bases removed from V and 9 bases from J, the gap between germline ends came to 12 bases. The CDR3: CASSSTRGPQHF. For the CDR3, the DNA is TGTGCCAGCAGCTCGACCAGGGGGCCCCAGCATTTT.

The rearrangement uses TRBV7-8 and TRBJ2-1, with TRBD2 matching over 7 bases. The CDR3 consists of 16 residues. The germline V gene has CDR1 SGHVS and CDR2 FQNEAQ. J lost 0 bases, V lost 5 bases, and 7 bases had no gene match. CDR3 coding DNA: TGTGCCAGCAGCCCTCTAGCGGAGAGCTCCTACAATGAGCAGTTCTTC. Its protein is CASSPLAESSYNEQFF. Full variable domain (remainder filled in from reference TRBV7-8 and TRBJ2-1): GAGVSQSPRYKVAKRGQDVALRCDPISGHVSLFWYQQALGQGPEFLTYFQNEAQLDKSGLPSDRFFAERPEGSVSTLKIQRTQQEDSAVYLCASSPLAESSYNEQFFGPGTRLTVL.

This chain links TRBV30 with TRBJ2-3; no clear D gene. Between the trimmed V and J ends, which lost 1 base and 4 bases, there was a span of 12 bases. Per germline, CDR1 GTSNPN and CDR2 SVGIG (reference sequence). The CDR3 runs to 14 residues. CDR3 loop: CAWSDASAADTQYF. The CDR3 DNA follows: TGTGCCTGGAGTGATGCCAGCGCCGCAGATACGCAGTATTTT.

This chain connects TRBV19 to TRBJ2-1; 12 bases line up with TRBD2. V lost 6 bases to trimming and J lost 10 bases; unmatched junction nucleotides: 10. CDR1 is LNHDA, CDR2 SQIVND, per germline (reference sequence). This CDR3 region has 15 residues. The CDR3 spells CASSQTSGRSGEQFF. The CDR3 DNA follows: TGTGCCAGTAGCCAAACTAGCGGGAGGAGTGGGGAGCAGTTCTTC.

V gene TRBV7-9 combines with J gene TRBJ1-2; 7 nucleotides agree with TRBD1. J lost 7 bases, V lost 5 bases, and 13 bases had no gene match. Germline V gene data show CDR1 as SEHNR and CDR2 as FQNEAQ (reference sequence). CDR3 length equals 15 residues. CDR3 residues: CASSPRTGKVSGYTF. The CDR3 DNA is TGTGCCAGCAGCCCACGGACAGGAAAGGTGTCTGGCTACACCTTC.

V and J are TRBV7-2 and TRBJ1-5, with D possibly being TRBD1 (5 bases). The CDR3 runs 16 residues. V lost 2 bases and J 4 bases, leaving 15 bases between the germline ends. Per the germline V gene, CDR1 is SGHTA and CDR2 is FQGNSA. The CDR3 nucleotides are TGTGCCAGCAGCTTAAGAGGGAGGTCAGGGAATCAGCCCCAGCATTTT. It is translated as CASSLRGRSGNQPQHF.

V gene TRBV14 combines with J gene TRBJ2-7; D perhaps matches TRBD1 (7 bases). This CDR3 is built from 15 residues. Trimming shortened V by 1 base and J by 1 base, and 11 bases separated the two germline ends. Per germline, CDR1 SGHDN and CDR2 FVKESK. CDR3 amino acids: CASSQGQGGSYEQYF. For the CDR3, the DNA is TGTGCCAGCAGCCAAGGGCAGGGGGGTTCCTACGAGCAGTACTTC.

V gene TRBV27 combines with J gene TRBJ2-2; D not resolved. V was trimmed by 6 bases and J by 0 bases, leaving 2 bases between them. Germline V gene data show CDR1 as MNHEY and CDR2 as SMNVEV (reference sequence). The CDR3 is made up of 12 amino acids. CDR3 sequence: CASSSNTGELFF. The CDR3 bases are TGTGCCAGCAGCTCGAACACCGGGGAGCTGTTTTTT.

This CDR3 reads CASTEGGYNEQFF. The CDR3 DNA sequence: TGTGCCAGCACGGAAGGGGGCTACAATGAGCAGTTCTTC. The chain uses TRBV6-1 and TRBJ2-1, with D possibly being TRBD1 (6 bases). There are 13 residues in the CDR3. V lost 7 bases to trimming and J lost 3 bases, with 10 bases between them. Germline CDR1 MNHNS, CDR2 SASEGT.

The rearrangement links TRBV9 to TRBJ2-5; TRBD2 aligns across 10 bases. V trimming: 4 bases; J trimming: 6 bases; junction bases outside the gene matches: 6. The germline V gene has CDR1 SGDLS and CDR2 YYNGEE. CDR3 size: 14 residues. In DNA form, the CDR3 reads TGTGCCAGCAGCTCTGCTAGCGGGAGAAAGACCCAGTACTTC. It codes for CASSSASGRKTQYF.

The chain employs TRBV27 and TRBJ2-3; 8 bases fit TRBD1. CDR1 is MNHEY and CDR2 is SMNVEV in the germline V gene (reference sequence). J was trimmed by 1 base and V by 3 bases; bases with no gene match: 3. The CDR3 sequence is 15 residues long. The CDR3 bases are TGTGCCAGCAGTTTCCTGACAGGGGGCACAGATACGCAGTATTTT. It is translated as CASSFLTGGTDTQYF.

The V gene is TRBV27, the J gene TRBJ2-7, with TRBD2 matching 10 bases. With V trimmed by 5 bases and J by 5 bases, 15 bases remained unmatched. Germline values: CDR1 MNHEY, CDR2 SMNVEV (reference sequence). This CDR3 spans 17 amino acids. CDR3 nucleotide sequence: TGTGCCAGCAGTCCCATACTAGCGGGGCTAGCTGGGAACGAGCAGTACTTC. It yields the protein CASSPILAGLAGNEQYF.

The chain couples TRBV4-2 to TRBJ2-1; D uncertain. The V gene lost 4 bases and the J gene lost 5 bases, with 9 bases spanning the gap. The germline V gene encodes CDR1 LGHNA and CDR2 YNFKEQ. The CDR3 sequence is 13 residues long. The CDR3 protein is CASSLHSNNEQFF. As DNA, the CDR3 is TGTGCCAGCAGCCTCCACAGTAACAATGAGCAGTTCTTC.

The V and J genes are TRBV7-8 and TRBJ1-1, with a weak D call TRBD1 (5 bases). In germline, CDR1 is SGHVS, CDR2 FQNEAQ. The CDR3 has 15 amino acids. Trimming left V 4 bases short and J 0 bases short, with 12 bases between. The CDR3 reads CASSSTASLNTEAFF. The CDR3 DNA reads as TGTGCCAGCAGCTCGACAGCTTCTTTGAACACTGAAGCTTTCTTT.

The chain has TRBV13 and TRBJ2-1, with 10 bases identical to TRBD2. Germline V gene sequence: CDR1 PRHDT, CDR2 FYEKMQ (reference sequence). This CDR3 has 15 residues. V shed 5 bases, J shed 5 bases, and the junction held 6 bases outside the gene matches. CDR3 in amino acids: CASSPSGRVNNEQFF. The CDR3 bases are TGTGCCAGCAGCCCGAGCGGGAGGGTAAACAATGAGCAGTTCTTC.

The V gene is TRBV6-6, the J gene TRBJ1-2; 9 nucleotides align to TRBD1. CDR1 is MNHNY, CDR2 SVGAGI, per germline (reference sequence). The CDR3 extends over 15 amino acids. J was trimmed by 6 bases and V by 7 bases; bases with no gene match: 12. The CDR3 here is CASTQTGGGVNGYTF. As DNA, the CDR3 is TGTGCCAGCACCCAGACAGGGGGAGGGGTGAATGGCTACACCTTC.

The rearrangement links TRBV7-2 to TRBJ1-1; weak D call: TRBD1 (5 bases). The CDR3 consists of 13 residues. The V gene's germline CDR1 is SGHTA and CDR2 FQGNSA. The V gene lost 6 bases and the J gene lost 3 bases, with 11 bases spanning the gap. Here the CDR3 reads CASRDRSYTEAFF. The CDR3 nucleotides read TGTGCCAGCAGAGACAGATCATACACTGAAGCTTTCTTT.